Sequencing of this T cell receptor (beta chain) was carried out in a study of CD8 T cells in Susac syndrome. Study conclusions and caveats: As the study acknowledged, the number of individuals in its TCR sequencing and HLA analysis was relatively small.

A quantity of about 0.45 to 1 ug RNA underwent reverse transcription using random hexamers. Coverage of TCR beta CDR3 amplification by immunoSEQ multiplex PCR extended to 54 Vbeta and 13 Jbeta. TCRdb reanalysed the immunoSEQ multiplex PCR reads using MiXCR and keeps one entry per CDR3 protein. The top ten hold approximately 0.09% of the sample, which has approximately 180,000 distinct CDR3 sequences, approximately 96% seen once. On this clonotype: The antigen remains undetermined.

The multiple sclerosis control group comprised treatment-naive patients with stable or active relapsing-remitting disease. FACS enriched CD8+ TEMRA cells, while bulk CD8+ and CD4+ were negatively isolated. Germline CDR1 reads SGHVS; CDR2 reads FNYEAQ. The CDR3 has 15 amino acids. V dropped 0 bases and J dropped 5 bases, with 10 bases sitting between them. Sample: CD4+ T cells from PBMCs. The chain links TRBV7-6 to TRBJ2-2, with unresolved D. This sequence originates from a human donor with multiple sclerosis. The CDR3 DNA reads as TGTGCCAGCAGCTTAGCTTGGGTCCCAACCGGGGAGCTGTTTTTT. Protein: CASSLAWVPTGELFF.